These 22 T cell receptor beta chains came from one sample sequenced in a study of T cell repertoires in cytomegalovirus infection. TCRdb reprocessed the reads with MiXCR, giving one entry per CDR3 protein. The table has roughly 80,000 distinct CDR3 sequences, approximately 39% seen once. These receptors have no known antigen. This material consisted of CD8+ T cells from cultured PBMCs, taken from culture after CMV antigen stimulation. These receptors originate from a human donor in good health (CMV status not recorded). Some clones in this sample may be carry-over from other donors' samples.

The chain carries TRBV6-5 and TRBJ2-2; tentatively, D is TRBD1 (6 bases). Germline V gene lookup returns CDR1 MNHEY and CDR2 SVGAGI. The V end was cut by 6 bases, the J end by 5 bases, with 10 bases between. This CDR3 is built from 13 residues. DNA of the CDR3: TGTGCCAGCAGACACAGGGTGACCGGGGAGCTGTTTTTT. Its translation is CASRHRVTGELFF.

The rearrangement links TRBV27 to TRBJ1-6; D unresolved. V was trimmed by 7 bases and J by 5 bases, leaving 15 bases between them. The germline V gene has CDR1 MNHEY and CDR2 SMNVEV (reference sequence). The CDR3 totals 15 residues. CDR3 loop: CASTPGGGNNSPLHF. DNA of the CDR3: TGTGCCAGCACCCCAGGAGGAGGCAATAATTCACCCCTCCACTTT.

This clonotype was observed a handful of times. The chain couples TRBV7-9 to TRBJ2-3; D might be TRBD1 (6 bases). V dropped 5 bases and J dropped 0 bases, with 18 bases sitting between them. In germline, CDR1 is SEHNR, CDR2 FQNEAQ (reference sequence). The CDR3 is made up of 17 amino acids. CDR3 amino acids: CASSPTDRFSSTDTQYF. As DNA, the CDR3 is TGTGCCAGCAGCCCGACTGACAGGTTTTCTAGCACAGATACGCAGTATTTT.

This clonotype was counted between two and nine times. V usage is TRBV15 and J usage is TRBJ1-1; no clear D. This CDR3 comprises 16 residues. Germline CDR1 and CDR2: LNHNV and YYDKDF (reference sequence). The V end lost 0 bases, the J end lost 2 bases, and 13 bases lay between the germline ends. The DNA of the CDR3 is TGTGCCACCAGCAGAGATTTAGAGGGTGCAAACACTGAAGCTTTCTTT. It encodes CATSRDLEGANTEAFF.

This clonotype has more than one count but fewer than ten. This chain uses TRBV6-2 or TRBV6-3 with TRBJ1-5; D is ambiguous. The CDR3 is 15 residues long. Per the germline V gene, CDR1 is MNHEY and CDR2 is SVGEGT. V lost 8 bases and J lost 4, with 18 bases in between. CDR3 protein: CASGSPLTMNQPQHF. CDR3 nucleotide sequence: TGTGCCAGCGGGTCGCCCCTGACTATGAATCAGCCCCAGCATTTT.

J is TRBJ2-2 and V is TRBV27; TRBD2 agrees at 8 bases. Trimming cost V 6 bases and J 3 bases; bases outside gene matches: 9. This CDR3 region has 16 residues. Germline CDR1 is MNHEY and CDR2 is SMNVEV (reference sequence). The CDR3 loop is CASRSSSGDDTGELFF. In DNA, the CDR3 is TGTGCCAGCAGGAGTAGTAGCGGGGACGACACCGGGGAGCTGTTTTTT.

This clonotype occurred a few times. The V call is TRBV28, the J call TRBJ1-1; the match to TRBD1 covers 8 bases. The CDR3 has 16 amino acids. V shed 5 bases and J 1 base; nucleotides not matched to a gene: 9. Per the germline V gene, CDR1 is MDHEN and CDR2 is SYDVKM. The chain's CDR3 is CASSPLTGGPNTEAFF. As DNA, the CDR3 is TGTGCCAGCAGTCCGCTAACAGGGGGACCGAACACTGAAGCTTTCTTT.

The chain carries TRBV12-3 or TRBV12-4 and TRBJ2-7; 7 nucleotides match TRBD1. Unmatched junction bases numbered 8, after V lost 6 bases and J lost 6 bases. CDR3 length: 13 residues. CDR3 nucleotides: TGTGCCAGCAGCCCCGGGACAGCAGCCGAGCAGTACTTC. Its protein is CASSPGTAAEQYF.

J is TRBJ2-5 and V is TRBV7-6, with a tentative D call TRBD1 (6 bases). The germline V gene has CDR1 SGHVS and CDR2 FNYEAQ. The CDR3 totals 15 residues. The V end was cut by 2 bases, the J end by 4 bases, with 14 bases between. The DNA of the CDR3 is TGTGCCAGCAGCTTAATACAACAGGGACCAGAGACCCAGTACTTC. This codes for CASSLIQQGPETQYF.

The V gene is TRBV6-5, the J gene TRBJ2-7; TRBD1 is a possible D gene (6 bases). There are 15 residues in the CDR3. V was clipped by 0 bases and J by 5 bases, with 14 bases between them. Germline CDR1 reads MNHEY; CDR2 reads SVGAGI. CDR3 DNA: TGTGCCAGCAGTTACTCGGGAACAGGGTGGGACGAGCAGTACTTC. This translates into CASSYSGTGWDEQYF.

This clonotype came up many times. The V and J genes are TRBV7-2 and TRBJ1-1; D is perhaps TRBD1 (6 bases). The germline gives CDR1 SGHTA, CDR2 FQGNSA. CDR3 size: 14 residues. V gave up 5 bases and J gave up 2 bases, with 12 bases separating them. Here the CDR3 reads CASSQWTANTEAFF. In DNA form, the CDR3 reads TGTGCCAGCAGCCAGTGGACAGCAAACACTGAAGCTTTCTTT.

In this sample, this clonotype turned up many times. The V gene is TRBV7-8, the J gene TRBJ1-1; D remains unclear. The CDR3 consists of 13 residues. V lost 3 bases and J 10 bases, leaving 15 bases between the germline ends. Per the germline V gene, CDR1 is SGHVS and CDR2 is FQNEAQ. CDR3 DNA: TGTGCCAGCAGCTTGGAACTGCAATTTGGAGCTTTCTTT. Its translation: CASSLELQFGAFF.

V usage is TRBV6-5 and J usage is TRBJ2-2, with TRBD1 matching over 7 bases. The length of the CDR3 is 16 residues. The junction had 13 bases not matched to a gene; V was cut back by 6 bases and J by 6 bases. Germline V gene lookup returns CDR1 MNHEY and CDR2 SVGAGI. CDR3 region: CASRGRGTRVSGELFF. The CDR3 DNA sequence: TGTGCCAGCAGGGGCAGGGGGACCCGTGTATCCGGGGAGCTGTTTTTT.

V gene TRBV27 combines with J gene TRBJ1-4, with TRBD1 as a possible D gene (5 bases). CDR1 MNHEY and CDR2 SMNVEV come from the germline V gene (reference sequence). The CDR3 totals 16 residues. V lost 6 bases, J lost 8 bases, and 22 bases lay in between. CDR3 amino acids: CASRELGQPRGEKLFF. CDR3 nucleotides: TGTGCCAGCAGGGAACTCGGGCAGCCTCGGGGCGAAAAACTGTTTTTT.

This clonotype showed up many times. The V and J genes are TRBV7-6 and TRBJ1-4, with D hard to call. The CDR3 extends over 15 amino acids. Germline V CDR1 and CDR2: SGHVS, FNYEAQ. Trimming removed 1 base at V and 5 bases at J, with 11 bases between. The CDR3 loop is CASSLEVSSNEKLFF. CDR3 coding DNA: TGTGCCAGCAGCTTAGAAGTCAGTTCGAATGAAAAACTGTTTTTT.

V usage is TRBV7-9 and J usage is TRBJ1-2, with 11 bases fitting TRBD1. Germline trimming cut 0 bases from V and 7 bases from J; bases unmatched to any gene: 4. The CDR3 totals 15 residues. CDR1 and CDR2 from the germline V gene are SEHNR and FQNEAQ (reference sequence). The CDR3: CASSLARTGGPGYTF. The DNA for the CDR3 is TGTGCCAGCAGCTTAGCTCGGACAGGGGGCCCTGGCTACACCTTC.

V usage is TRBV20-1 and J usage is TRBJ2-3; 8 bases are a match to TRBD2. The J segment lost 1 base and the V segment lost 7 bases, leaving 7 bases of the junction unmatched. The germline CDR1 and CDR2 sequences are DFQATT and SNEGSKA (reference sequence). This CDR3 has 14 residues. The CDR3 bases are TGCAGTGTCTCGAGCGGGGGAGGCACAGATACGCAGTATTTT. This gives the protein CSVSSGGGTDTQYF.

The chain recombines TRBV9 with TRBJ2-3; 9 positions match TRBD1. The CDR3 spans 13 residues. The germline V gene has CDR1 SGDLS and CDR2 YYNGEE. Trimming cost V 3 bases and J 12 bases; bases outside gene matches: 8. The CDR3 sequence: CASSADRGYIQYF. In DNA form, the CDR3 reads TGTGCCAGCAGCGCGGACAGGGGATATATCCAGTATTTT.

The chain employs TRBV6-6 and TRBJ1-5; D is unclear. The CDR3 is 14 amino acids. Germline assignment: CDR1 MNHNY and CDR2 SVGAGI (reference sequence). Trimming shortened V by 8 bases and J by 9 bases, and 20 bases separated the two germline ends. The CDR3 DNA follows: TGTGCCAGCGGATACCCCGGGGAGTTCGTGCCCCAGCATTTT. It encodes CASGYPGEFVPQHF.

This clonotype was counted a single time. The chain is built from TRBV7-6 and TRBJ1-1; TRBD1 is a possible D gene (5 bases). Deletions cut 1 base from V and 7 bases from J, with 16 bases between. Germline values: CDR1 SGHVS, CDR2 FNYEAQ. This CDR3 is 15 amino acids long. The CDR3 sequence: CASSLERAGTDEAFF. DNA for the CDR3: TGTGCCAGCAGCTTAGAGAGGGCAGGGACGGATGAAGCTTTCTTT. Combining the CDR3 with reference TRBV7-6 and TRBJ1-1 gives the whole variable domain GAGVSQSPRYKVTKRGQDVALRCDPISGHVSLYWYRQALGQGPEFLTYFNYEAQQDKSGLPNDRFSAERPEGSISTLTIQRTEQRDSAMYRCASSLERAGTDEAFFGQGTRLTVV.

The CDR3 here is CATSDLRRGCTEAFF. The DNA for the CDR3 is TGTGCCACCAGTGATTTGCGGAGGGGGTGCACTGAAGCTTTCTTT. V is TRBV24-1 and J is TRBJ1-1; a weak D match, TRBD1 (6 bases). The CDR3 loop spans 15 amino acids. Germline values: CDR1 KGHDR, CDR2 SFDVKD. Trimming took off 0 bases at V and 4 bases at J, with 11 bases between the two ends.

This clonotype was seen more than once but under ten times. CDR3 sequence reads: CASGGLAGPSSYNEQFF. The CDR3 region has the DNA TGTGCCAGCGGGGGATTAGCGGGGCCGAGCTCCTACAATGAGCAGTTCTTC. This rearrangement joins TRBV12-3 or TRBV12-4 to TRBJ2-1; 8 bases agree with TRBD2. V was clipped by 8 bases and J by 0 bases; unmatched bases: 12. CDR3 size: 17 residues.